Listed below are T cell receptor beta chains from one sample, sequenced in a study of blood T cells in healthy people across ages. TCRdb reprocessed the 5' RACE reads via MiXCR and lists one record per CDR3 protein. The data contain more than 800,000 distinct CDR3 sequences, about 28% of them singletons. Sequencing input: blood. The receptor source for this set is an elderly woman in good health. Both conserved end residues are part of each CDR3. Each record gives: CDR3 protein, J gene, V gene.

CASSPVQGPGELFF TRBJ2-2 TRBV3-1
CASSYRPGQGDEKLFF TRBJ1-4 TRBV5-1
CSGHPSGGAWTDTQYF TRBJ2-3 TRBV20-1
CASSIGAHTEAFF TRBJ1-1 TRBV11-2
CASRTVADMNTEAFF TRBJ1-1 TRBV5-4
CASSYPPGDEQFF TRBJ2-1 TRBV6-6
CATSRGRDLYEQYF TRBJ2-7 TRBV15
CASRGGRNTGELFF TRBJ2-2 TRBV12-3/TRBV12-4
CASSPGAGANQPQHF TRBJ1-5 TRBV5-1
CASSSGTEIYEQYF TRBJ2-7 TRBV6-5
CASSLFSLADTQYF TRBJ2-3 TRBV12-3/TRBV12-4
CASSLQPQHF TRBJ1-5 TRBV5-1
CASSEAGALGEQYF TRBJ2-7 TRBV6-1
CASSPNRGFMNTEAFF TRBJ1-1 TRBV18
CAWVVTGQEISGANVLTF TRBJ2-6 TRBV30
CSVGGGGTAYEQYF TRBJ2-7 TRBV29-1
CASSLAKVDNSPLHF TRBJ1-6 TRBV7-2
CASGRGTGGAGHNSPLHF TRBJ1-6 TRBV6-5
CSVLGQGLYNEQFF TRBJ2-1 TRBV20-1
CASSQETYNSPLHF TRBJ1-6 TRBV14
CASSGTGSNEQFF TRBJ2-1 TRBV5-1
CASSQGHRTMELFF TRBJ2-2 TRBV3-1
CASSGSGGRYNEQFF TRBJ2-1 TRBV11-3
CASGANYGYTF TRBJ1-2 TRBV6-5
CASSSPRTGSYEQYF NA TRBV27
CASSYSQGAGAKNIQYF NA TRBV6-2/TRBV6-3
CTSSQVRGPRRSDGYTF TRBJ1-2 TRBV1
CASSEPRGSSTEAFF TRBJ1-1 TRBV25-1
CASRLWGTEGGYTF TRBJ1-2 TRBV27
CASSLSTLGQRGTQYF TRBJ2-5 TRBV27
CATGGSSGGSTDTQYF TRBJ2-3 TRBV24-1
CASSPGTEQYF TRBJ2-7 TRBV18
CASSFRGGLFF TRBJ1-4 TRBV7-2
CASSSTGFTYEQYF TRBJ2-7 TRBV5-1
CASSQSDRLPQHF TRBJ1-5 TRBV3-1
CASGEGGWNTEAFF TRBJ1-1 TRBV7-2
CASSPKGVYGYTF TRBJ1-2 TRBV18
CASSPFGGLAGGPAYEQYF NA TRBV7-3
CASSDSDNNEQFF TRBJ2-1 TRBV6-4
CAISDKGGGQPQHF TRBJ1-5 TRBV10-3
CASSKGGGRDLGNSPLHF TRBJ1-6 TRBV7-9
CASSQDPGDSSDEQFF TRBJ2-1 TRBV3-1
CSVEGASGATSYNEQFF TRBJ2-1 TRBV29-1
CASSFVTGGYGYTF TRBJ1-2 TRBV7-9
CASSSYRGGNQPQHF TRBJ1-5 TRBV7-2
CASSLGSGRAYSEAFF TRBJ1-1 TRBV7-9
CASSLPNTGELFF TRBJ2-2 TRBV7-2
CASSLYSGTQYF TRBJ2-3 TRBV7-2
CASSGQGGKETQYF TRBJ2-5 TRBV9
CASSSDWNQPQHF TRBJ1-5 TRBV7-2
CASSPVAGSNQPQHF TRBJ1-5 TRBV7-6
CATSRDFPGTGYGYGYTF TRBJ1-2 TRBV15
CASSTGGRKETQYF NA TRBV5-1
CASSEGRHYNEQFF TRBJ2-1 TRBV6-1
CASSLAGQPTGGGVQYF TRBJ2-7 TRBV7-2